A selection of T cell receptor beta chains follows, all from one sample in a study of blood T cell repertoires in COVID-19. Generated by immunoSEQ multiplex PCR, the TCRdb table keeps only in-frame clones and is missing some. The repertoire holds around 70,000 clones, with roughly nine tenths as singletons. The sequenced sample consisted of peripheral blood. All receptors derive from a human donor in a cohort sampled during active COVID-19. The CDR3 runs from the conserved cysteine through the conserved F or W. The D gene is left open where the match is weak. A row's size may be missing; if present it is once, few, many or a size class.

NA	TRBV6-5	NA	TRBJ1-1	TGTGCCAGCAGTTATGCGGGAAACACTGAAGCTTTCTTT	CASSYAGNTEAFF
NA	TRBV7-9	NA	TRBJ1-2	TGTGCCAGCAGCTTAGTATCGAAGGGAAGGGGCTATGGCTACACCTTC	CASSLVSKGRGYGYTF
TRBD1	TRBV18	NA	TRBJ1-2	TGTGCCAGCTCACCATCAGGGACAGGCCCCCTCTATGGCTACACCTTC	CASSPSGTGPLYGYTF
NA	TRBV5-6	NA	TRBJ2-2	TGTGCCAGCAGCTTAGGGGTAGGGCACCGGGAGCTGTTTTTT	CASSLGVGHRELFF
NA	TRBV28	NA	TRBJ2-7	TGTGCCAGCAGTTCCGTAGACATCTACGAGCAGTACTTC	CASSSVDIYEQYF
TRBD2	TRBV4-2	NA	TRBJ2-1	TGTGCCAGCAGCCAAGATTTAGCGGGAGTAAACTACAATGAGCAGTTCTTC	CASSQDLAGVNYNEQFF
TRBD1	TRBV5-1	NA	TRBJ2-3	TGCGCCAGCAGCTTAAAGAGACAGGGGTTGGGCACAGATACGCAGTATTTT	CASSLKRQGLGTDTQYF
TRBD2	TRBV19	NA	TRBJ2-7	TGTGCCAGTAGTCTTGGGACTAGCGGACCCTACGAGCAGTACTTC	CASSLGTSGPYEQYF
NA	TRBV21-1	few	TRBJ1-5	TGTGCCAGCAGCAAAGTAGGCAGGGGGCTGTGTCATCAGCCCCAGCATTTT	CASSKVGRGLCHQPQHF
NA	TRBV11-1	NA	TRBJ1-1	TGTGCCAGCAGCTTAGGAAGCCGGAACACTGAAGCTTTCTTT	CASSLGSRNTEAFF
TRBD2	TRBV19	NA	TRBJ2-5	TGTGCCAGTAGCTACGGGAGTGGGGGGGAAGAGACCCAGTACTTC	CASSYGSGGEETQYF
TRBD2	TRBV5-6	NA	TRBJ2-3	TGTGCCAGCAGCTTGGCCTCGGCTAGCGGGAGCACAGATACGCAGTATTTT	CASSLASASGSTDTQYF
TRBD1	TRBV7-9	NA	TRBJ2-7	TGTGCCAGCAGTCGTGAGGGCCGACAGGGGCAGTACTTC	CASSREGRQGQYF
TRBD1	TRBV6-7	NA	TRBJ2-5	TGTGCCAGCAGTAACGGGACAGGGGGAGAGACCCAGTACTTC	CASSNGTGGETQYF
TRBD1	TRBV2	once	TRBJ1-5	TGTGCCAGCGCCGGGACAGGGAGACAGCCCCAGCATTTT	CASAGTGRQPQHF
NA	TRBV28	once	TRBJ1-4	TGTGCCAGCAGTTTAATTATAGGGATGGGGCAAAAACTGTTTTTT	CASSLIIGMGQKLFF
NA	TRBV1	NA	TRBJ2-5	TGCACCAGCAGGGGCGGGGGGACCCAGTACTTC	CTSRGGGTQYF
TRBD1	TRBV19	NA	TRBJ2-3	TGTGCCGTCGGGACAGGTAGCACAGATACGCAGTATTTT	CAVGTGSTDTQYF
NA	TRBV4-2	NA	TRBJ2-5	TGTGCCAGCAGCCAAGATTTAGGGCGGGAAGAGACCCAGTACTTC	CASSQDLGREETQYF
TRBD2	TRBV28	NA	TRBJ2-3	TGTGCCAGCAGTTCGGGCCCGGGACTAGCGGGAGTATACACAGATACGCAGTATTTT	CASSSGPGLAGVYTDTQYF
TRBD2	TRBV10-3	NA	TRBJ2-1	TGTGCCATCAATGCGGGAGAGGATGAGCAGTTCTTC	CAINAGEDEQFF
NA	TRBV5-1	NA	TRBJ2-7	TGCGCCAGCAGCTTGGTCTTCGCCGGTGCCTACGAGCAGTACTTC	CASSLVFAGAYEQYF
NA	TRBV7-9	NA	TRBJ2-5	TGTGCCAGCAGCCTGAGAACAGGGTTACAAGAGACCCAGTACTTC	CASSLRTGLQETQYF
NA	TRBV6-2/TRBV6-3	NA	TRBJ2-7	TGTGCCAGCAGTTTCAGACAGAGCTACGAGCAGTACTTC	CASSFRQSYEQYF
TRBD1	TRBV5-3	NA	TRBJ1-5	TGTGCCAGAAGCTTGGGGTTGGGGATCGACAGGGGGCAAGGTCAGCCCCAGCATTTT	CARSLGLGIDRGQGQPQHF
TRBD2	TRBV27	once	TRBJ2-1	TGTGCCAGCAGTTTTTCCGGACAGCGGGGGTACAATGAGCAGTTCTTC	CASSFSGQRGYNEQFF
TRBD1	TRBV7-9	NA	TRBJ2-7	TGTGCCAGCAGCCCCGGGACAGGGTACCCCTACGAGCAGTACTTC	CASSPGTGYPYEQYF
TRBD1	TRBV5-6	NA	TRBJ2-5	TGTGCCAGCAGCCTATCGACAGGGCAACAGACCCAGTACTTC	CASSLSTGQQTQYF
NA	TRBV7-9	NA	TRBJ1-4	TGTGCCAGCAGCTTAGGGGGTGGGGCGCAGGAAGAAAAACTGTTTTTT	CASSLGGGAQEEKLFF
TRBD2	TRBV28	NA	TRBJ2-5	TGTGCCAGCAGTCCCCAAGCGGGAGGCCGGGAGACCCAGTACTTC	CASSPQAGGRETQYF
NA	TRBV2	NA	TRBJ2-2	TGTGCCAGCAGTGCCGACAGCGGGGAGCTGTTTTTT	CASSADSGELFF
NA	TRBV2	few	TRBJ1-6	TGTGCCACCTTCCCGGGGAGCTCCTATAATTCACCCCTCCACTTT	CATFPGSSYNSPLHF
NA	TRBV4-1	NA	TRBJ1-4	TGCGCCAGCAGCCAAGATCCGGCCCTTTACGGGGAAAAACTGTTTTTT	CASSQDPALYGEKLFF
TRBD1	TRBV12-5	NA	TRBJ1-1	TGTGCTAGTGGTTTCCTAGCGGACAGGGGGAGCACTGAAGCTTTCTTT	CASGFLADRGSTEAFF
NA	TRBV19	once	TRBJ2-6	TGTGCCAGTAGTATAGATCGAAGACAGGCCTCCTCTGGGGCCAACGTCCTGACTTTC	CASSIDRRQASSGANVLTF
TRBD1	TRBV30	NA	TRBJ1-6	TGTGCCTGGAGTGCTCCGACAGGGGGCTTCTCACCCCTCCACTTT	CAWSAPTGGFSPLHF
TRBD2	TRBV13	NA	TRBJ2-7	TGTGCCAGCAGCCATAGCGGGTCCTCCTACGAGCAGTACTTC	CASSHSGSSYEQYF
NA	TRBV13	NA	TRBJ2-3	TGTGCCAGCAGCTTAGGCGGGCTCGGGACTGCGCAGTATTTT	CASSLGGLGTAQYF
TRBD2	TRBV11-3	NA	TRBJ2-2	TGTGCCAGCAGCTTGGCGGGAGGCTCCGGGGAGCTGTTTTTT	CASSLAGGSGELFF
TRBD1	TRBV7-9	NA	TRBJ2-5	TGTGCCAGCAGCTCTGGACAGGGTATGGGAGAGACCCAGTACTTC	CASSSGQGMGETQYF
NA	TRBV7-2	once	TRBJ1-4	TGTGCCAGCAGCTTAGCCGGGTATGAAAAACTGTTTTTT	CASSLAGYEKLFF
TRBD1	TRBV6-5	NA	TRBJ2-7	TGTGCCAGCACCGGGACAGGGGGCCTGGAGCAGTACTTC	CASTGTGGLEQYF
TRBD1	TRBV28	NA	TRBJ1-5	TGTGCCAGCAGGCTGATACAGGGGGCTCAGCCCCAGCATTTT	CASRLIQGAQPQHF
NA	TRBV7-9	NA	TRBJ1-1	TGTGCCAGCAGAATAAGGAGGGAGGCGGAAGCTTTCTTT	CASRIRREAEAFF
TRBD1	TRBV4-3	NA	TRBJ2-7	TGCGCCAGCAGCCTGGCGACAGGGACCTACGAGCAGTACTTC	CASSLATGTYEQYF